Shown below are 8 T cell receptor beta chains from a single sample sequenced in a study of spatial heterogeneity in lung cancer. Time point specified: sample taken at primary tumor resection. TCRdb re-derived calls from the 5' RACE reads in MiXCR, one entry per CDR3 protein. Among about 5,900 distinct CDR3 sequences, under 20% were seen once, and the ten largest hold roughly 15%. For these receptors, no antigen is known. Study-wide findings and caveats: It was found that expanded intratumoral alpha and beta TCR counts tracked tumor mutation counts.

The specimen comprised lung tumor tissue, sampled at surgery. The receptor set was obtained from a male donor with early-stage non-small cell lung cancer.

CDR3 amino acids: CASSPDAGWQETQYF. Here the CDR3 DNA reads TGTGCCAGCAGCCCAGATGCAGGGTGGCAAGAGACCCAGTACTTC. The chain joins TRBV7-6 to TRBJ2-5, with D possibly TRBD1 on 5 matching bases. V shed 5 bases and J shed 2 bases, with 15 bases lying between them. The CDR3 is 15 amino acids. Germline values: CDR1 SGHVS, CDR2 FNYEAQ.

This clonotype was seen many times. The chain recombines TRBV5-1 with TRBJ2-5; no firm D call. Trimming cost V 4 bases and J 1 base, with 8 bases left between them. CDR3 length: 13 amino acids. Germline assignment: CDR1 SGHRS and CDR2 YFSETQ. CDR3 protein: CASSAPSQETQYF. In DNA form, the CDR3 reads TGCGCCAGCAGCGCACCATCCCAAGAGACCCAGTACTTC.

This clonotype is deemed medium-sized. The gene calls are TRBV6-6 and TRBJ1-1; D perhaps matches TRBD1 (5 bases). Germline V CDR1 and CDR2: MNHNY, SVGAGI (reference sequence). V gave up 5 bases and J gave up 0 bases, with 7 bases separating them. The CDR3 covers 13 residues. CDR3 protein: CASSGHMNTEAFF. In nucleotides, the CDR3 is TGTGCCAGCAGTGGACACATGAACACTGAAGCTTTCTTT.

By its share, this clonotype is medium-sized. The V call is TRBV7-6, the J call TRBJ2-1; 14 bases match TRBD2. The CDR3 sequence is 16 residues long. After removal of 5 bases from V and 7 bases from J, the junction contained 7 bases not matched to a gene. Germline V lookup: CDR1 SGHVS, CDR2 FNYEAQ. CDR3 nucleotides: TGTGCCAGCAGCGGGACTAGCGGGGGTGCGTGGAATGAGCAGTTCTTC. Its protein is CASSGTSGGAWNEQFF.

In this sample, this clonotype turned up many times. V gene TRBV27 combines with J gene TRBJ2-7, with 9 bases identical to TRBD1. This CDR3 is built from 16 residues. The V gene's germline CDR1 is MNHEY and CDR2 SMNVEV (reference sequence). V shed 2 bases, J shed 0 bases, and the junction held 5 bases outside the gene matches. CDR3 nucleotide sequence: TGTGCCAGCAGTTTAACCGGGACAGGGAGCTCCTACGAGCAGTACTTC. It encodes CASSLTGTGSSYEQYF.

By frequency in the sample, this clonotype is medium-sized. V usage is TRBV9 and J usage is TRBJ2-2, with 8 bases that match TRBD2. The CDR3 runs 16 residues. The junction had 9 bases not matched to a gene; V was cut back by 3 bases and J by 5 bases. Germline V lookup: CDR1 SGDLS, CDR2 YYNGEE. This CDR3 reads CASSARGAGGTGELFF. CDR3 in DNA: TGTGCCAGCAGCGCCCGTGGGGCGGGAGGTACCGGGGAGCTGTTTTTT. Using reference TRBV9 and TRBJ2-2 for the parts outside the CDR3, the full variable domain is DSGVTQTPKHLITATGQRVTLRCSPRSGDLSVYWYQQSLDQGLQFLIQYYNGEERAKGNILERFSAQQFPDLHSELNLSSLELGDSALYFCASSARGAGGTGELFFGEGSRLTVL.

This clonotype was observed at least ten times. One junction end disagrees with the germline gene, perhaps due to a read error. The rearrangement uses TRBV28 and TRBJ2-7; 7 nucleotides agree with TRBD1. CDR1 is MDHEN and CDR2 is SYDVKM in the germline V gene. The CDR3 runs 14 residues. CDR3 sequence reads: CASSPLIKRQGILF. The CDR3 region has the DNA TGTGCCAGCAGTCCGCTCATAAAACGACAGGGAATCCTCTTC.

This clonotype ranks as medium-sized. This chain joins TRBV7-2 and TRBJ1-5; D gene ambiguous. CDR1 and CDR2 from the germline V gene are SGHTA and FQGNSA. The CDR3 is 14 amino acids. The ends were cut back, 2 bases at V and 1 base at J, with 6 bases in the middle. This CDR3 is CASSLQPSNQPQHF. CDR3 DNA sequence: TGTGCCAGCAGCTTACAACCGAGCAATCAGCCCCAGCATTTT.